This T cell receptor beta chain was retrieved from a study of blood T cell repertoires in COVID-19. Profiled with immunoSEQ multiplex PCR; TCRdb holds only in-frame clones, not every one. The sample lists about 180,000 clones, 85% occurring once. Between the trimmed V and J ends, which lost 1 base and 3 bases, there was a span of 13 bases. This CDR3 is 15 amino acids long. Germline lookup yields CDR1 SGHTA and CDR2 FQGNSA. The clonotype originates from a person aged 70 to 80 with COVID-19, enrolled during active disease. The material sequenced was peripheral blood. The V call is TRBV7-2, the J call TRBJ2-7; D remains unclear. CDR3 in amino acids: CASSLEQIGLYEQYF. The CDR3 DNA is TGTGCCAGCAGCTTAGAACAGATTGGTCTCTACGAGCAGTACTTC.